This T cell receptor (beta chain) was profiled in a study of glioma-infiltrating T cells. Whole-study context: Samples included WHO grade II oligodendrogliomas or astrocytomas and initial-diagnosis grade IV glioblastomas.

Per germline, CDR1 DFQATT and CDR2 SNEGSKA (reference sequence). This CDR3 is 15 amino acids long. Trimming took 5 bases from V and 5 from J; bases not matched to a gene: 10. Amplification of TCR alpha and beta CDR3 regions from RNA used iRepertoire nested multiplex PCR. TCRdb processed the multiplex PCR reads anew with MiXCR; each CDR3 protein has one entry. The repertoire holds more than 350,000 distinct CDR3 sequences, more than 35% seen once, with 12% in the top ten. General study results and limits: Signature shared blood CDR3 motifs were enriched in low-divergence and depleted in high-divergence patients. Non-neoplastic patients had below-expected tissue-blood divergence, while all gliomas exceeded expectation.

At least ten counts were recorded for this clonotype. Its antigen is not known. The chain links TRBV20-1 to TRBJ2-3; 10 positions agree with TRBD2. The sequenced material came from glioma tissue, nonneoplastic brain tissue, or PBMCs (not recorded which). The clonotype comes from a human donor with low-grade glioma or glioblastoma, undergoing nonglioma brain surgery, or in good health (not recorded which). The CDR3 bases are TGCAGTGCTCAACCCGGACTAGCGGTGGGAGATACGCAGTATTTT. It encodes CSAQPGLAVGDTQYF.